This T cell receptor beta chain was sequenced for a study of blood T cells in healthy people across ages. About the study: Through template switching, about one barcoded beta molecule was captured per two T cells, as measured in model experiments.

As concerns this clonotype: One end of the junction is discordant with germline, which a read error may explain.

A second about 6 to 12 cycle PCR used barcoded and J-beta primers. Every cDNA molecule carried a tag from a template-switch adaptor bearing 12 random nucleotides. TCRdb ran MiXCR on the 5' RACE reads and lists one entry per CDR3 protein. This sample has under 2 million distinct CDR3 sequences, with roughly 32% found just once. CDR3 length: 15 amino acids. The germline gives CDR1 SGHRS, CDR2 YFSETQ. The gene calls are TRBV5-1 and TRBJ1-6, with 8 bases fitting TRBD1. The sample taken for sequencing was blood. The clonotype was recovered from a woman under 40 in good health. In nucleotides, the CDR3 is TGTGCCAGCAGCCTAGGACAGGGTCTAGGTTCACCCCTCCACTTT. Its protein product is CASSLGQGLGSPLHF.